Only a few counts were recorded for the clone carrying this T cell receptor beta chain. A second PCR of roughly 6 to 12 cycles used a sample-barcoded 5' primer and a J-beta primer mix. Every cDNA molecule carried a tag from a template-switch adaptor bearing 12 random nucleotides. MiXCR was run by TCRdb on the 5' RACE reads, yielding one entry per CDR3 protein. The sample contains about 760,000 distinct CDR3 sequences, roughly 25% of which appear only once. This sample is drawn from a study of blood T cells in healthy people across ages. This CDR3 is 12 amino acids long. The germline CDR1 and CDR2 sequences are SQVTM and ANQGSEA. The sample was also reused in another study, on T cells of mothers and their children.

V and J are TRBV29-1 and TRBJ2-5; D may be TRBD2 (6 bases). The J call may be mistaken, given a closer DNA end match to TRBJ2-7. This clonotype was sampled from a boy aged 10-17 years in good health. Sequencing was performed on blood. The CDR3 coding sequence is TGCAGCGTTGGGGACTGGAGCTACGAGCAGTACTTC. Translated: CSVGDWSYEQYF.